This T cell receptor (beta chain) was captured by sequencing in a study of response to subunit inactivated influenza vaccine. Findings and caveats of the study: There was a suggestion from the authors that each seasonal influenza vaccination recruits few new T cells.

TCRdb used MiXCR to reprocess the RT-PCR reads, holding one entry per CDR3 protein. This table holds 650,000 to 800,000 distinct CDR3 sequences, approximately 17% found once. V trimming: 1 base; J trimming: 4 bases; junction bases outside the gene matches: 8. CDR3 length: 17 residues. In germline, CDR1 is MNHEY, CDR2 SVGEGT. The table lists this clonotype with a few counts. Its antigen is undetermined. This sequence originates from a man in his forties or fifties who received an inactivated influenza vaccine. The sample in question was PBMCs from blood, obtained around 5 days after vaccination. This chain joins TRBV6-2 or TRBV6-3 and TRBJ2-3, with 10 nucleotides matching TRBD1. In DNA, the CDR3 is TGTGCCAGCAGTTACTACAGCGGGACAGGGGTCGCAGATACGCAGTATTTT. Protein sequence: CASSYYSGTGVADTQYF.